These 22 T cell receptor beta chains were all obtained from the same sample, sequenced in a study of OX40 agonist ivuxolimab in advanced cancers. Only in-frame clones appear in the TCRdb table, and some are missing; sequencing was by immunoSEQ multiplex PCR. The table lists just over 95,000 clones, 85% to 90% of them singletons. The sample was CD4+ or CD8+ T cells sorted from blood, taken in a trial of the OX40 agonist ivuxolimab. These receptors all stem from an adult with an advanced solid tumor such as melanoma, head and neck, liver or kidney cancer.

V and J are TRBV6-5 and TRBJ1-1; 7 nucleotides align to TRBD1. V trimming: 6 bases; J trimming: 6 bases; junction bases outside the gene matches: 7. Germline lookup yields CDR1 MNHEY and CDR2 SVGAGI. The CDR3 loop spans 13 amino acids. The CDR3 nucleotides are TGTGCCAGCAGCCTTACAGGGGAGGCTGAAGCTTTCTTT. Encoded protein: CASSLTGEAEAFF.

This clone appeared once. The CDR3 nucleotides are TGTGCCAGCAGAGGACAGCCCGACTACGAGCAGTACTTC. Its translation is CASRGQPDYEQYF. V usage is TRBV2 and J usage is TRBJ2-7; TRBD1 is a possible D gene (6 bases). Germline V gene data show CDR1 as SNHLY and CDR2 as FYNNEI. V lost 6 bases, J lost 3 bases, and 12 bases lay in between. The CDR3 consists of 13 residues.

The V call is TRBV28, the J call TRBJ1-2, with 9 bases lining up with TRBD1. Germline V CDR1 and CDR2: MDHEN, SYDVKM. With 5 bases clipped from V and 5 bases from J, the junction kept 6 bases outside the gene matches. This CDR3 has 14 amino acids. The CDR3 region has the DNA TGTGCCAGCAGTGGACAGGGGCGCGTTTATGGCTACACCTTC. This gives the protein CASSGQGRVYGYTF.

The chain has TRBV28 and TRBJ2-7; 8 nucleotides align to TRBD2. The CDR3 extends over 17 amino acids. Germline trimming cut 8 bases from V and 2 bases from J; bases unmatched to any gene: 17. Looked up from germline, CDR1 is MDHEN and CDR2 is SYDVKM. This chain's CDR3 is CASWETLPGLGAYEQYF. For the CDR3, the DNA is TGTGCCAGCTGGGAAACCTTACCGGGACTAGGAGCCTACGAGCAGTACTTC. The variable domain in full, with the rest retrieved from reference TRBV28 and TRBJ2-7, is DVKVTQSSRYLVKRTGEKVFLECVQDMDHENMFWYRQDPGLGLRLIYFSYDVKMKEKGDIPEGYSVSREKKERFSLILESASTNQTSMYLCASWETLPGLGAYEQYFGPGTRLTVT.

The chain is built from TRBV7-9 and TRBJ2-7; 10 nucleotides agree with TRBD1. CDR1 is SEHNR and CDR2 is FQNEAQ in the germline V gene (reference sequence). V was clipped by 7 bases and J by 3 bases; unmatched bases: 3. The length of the CDR3 is 13 residues. The CDR3 spells CASTRTGGYEQYF. For the CDR3, the DNA is TGTGCCAGCACTAGGACAGGGGGCTACGAGCAGTACTTC.

The V call is TRBV5-1, the J call TRBJ2-2; either TRBD1 or TRBD2 may supply D (5 bases each). This CDR3 contains 16 residues. CDR1 and CDR2 from the germline V gene are SGHRS and YFSETQ. The V and J ends lost 4 bases and 0 bases respectively, with 13 bases between them. This CDR3 is CASSPTGTTNTGELFF. CDR3 DNA sequence: TGCGCCAGCAGCCCGACCGGGACCACGAACACCGGGGAGCTGTTTTTT.

J is TRBJ1-1 and V is TRBV15; D ambiguous. The CDR3 runs 16 residues. Germline V gene sequence: CDR1 LNHNV, CDR2 YYDKDF (reference sequence). The V gene lost 1 base and the J gene lost 3 bases, with 15 bases spanning the gap. The CDR3 DNA is TGTGCCACCAGCAGAGTCGGCGGGTCAAGCTACACTGAAGCTTTCTTT. Protein product: CATSRVGGSSYTEAFF.

This clone was picked up one time. The chain carries TRBV5-1 and TRBJ1-3; D is unclear. CDR1 is SGHRS, CDR2 YFSETQ, per germline. V was shortened by 0 bases and J by 0 bases, with 10 bases between the two germline ends. This CDR3 comprises 16 residues. This chain's CDR3 is CASSLGGFSSGNTIYF. CDR3 DNA: TGCGCCAGCAGCTTGGGCGGTTTCTCCTCTGGAAACACCATATATTTT.

This chain uses TRBV6-1 with TRBJ2-1; D is ambiguous. Trimming removed 6 bases from V and 5 bases from J, with 8 bases in between. The CDR3 is 12 residues long. Germline CDR1 is MNHNS and CDR2 is SASEGT. CDR3 DNA sequence: TGTGCCAGCAGGCTATTAAACAATGAGCAGTTCTTC. This codes for CASRLLNNEQFF.

The rearrangement uses TRBV5-1 and TRBJ2-2, with D tentatively TRBD1 or TRBD2 (5 bases each). V lost 4 bases to trimming and J lost 1 base, with 14 bases between them. CDR3 length equals 16 residues. Germline V CDR1 and CDR2: SGHRS, YFSETQ. This CDR3 is CASSRDGMLNTGELFF. Written as DNA, the CDR3 is TGCGCCAGCAGCCGGGACGGGATGTTGAACACCGGGGAGCTGTTTTTT.

The rearrangement uses TRBV19 and TRBJ2-2; D gene ambiguous. V lost 4 bases and J lost 1, with 4 bases in between. The germline V gene encodes CDR1 LNHDA and CDR2 SQIVND (reference sequence). The CDR3 length is 13 residues. The CDR3 region is CASSSGNTGELFF. CDR3 nucleotides: TGTGCCAGTAGTAGCGGGAACACCGGGGAGCTGTTTTTT.

The chain has TRBV30 and TRBJ2-3; no definite D call. The V gene's germline CDR1 is GTSNPN and CDR2 SVGIG (reference sequence). Trimming left V 4 bases short and J 6 bases short, with 20 bases between. CDR3 length: 15 residues. The CDR3 reads CAWTSPRRTWDTQYF. DNA for the CDR3: TGTGCCTGGACCAGCCCTCGGCGAACATGGGATACGCAGTATTTT.

The rearrangement uses TRBV19 and TRBJ2-1; 10 bases agree with TRBD2. The CDR3 contains 16 residues. V lost 0 bases, J lost 7 bases, and 6 bases stayed unmatched. Looked up from germline, CDR1 is LNHDA and CDR2 is SQIVND (reference sequence). The CDR3 spells CASSIDPSGSRNEQFF. For the CDR3, the DNA is TGTGCCAGTAGTATAGACCCTAGCGGGAGTCGGAATGAGCAGTTCTTC.

The chain recombines TRBV9 with TRBJ2-3, with TRBD2 identical over 9 bases. V was pared by 4 bases and J by 3 bases, with 9 bases of the junction left unmatched. Germline V lookup: CDR1 SGDLS, CDR2 YYNGEE. This CDR3 is 16 amino acids long. In nucleotides, the CDR3 is TGTGCCAGCAGCTTCAAAGCGGGAGGAACTACAGATACGCAGTATTTT. Residues: CASSFKAGGTTDTQYF.

V usage is TRBV5-4 and J usage is TRBJ1-1; TRBD1 is a possible D gene (5 bases). The V end was cut by 6 bases, the J end by 3 bases, with 12 bases between. The CDR3 covers 13 residues. In germline, CDR1 is SGHNT, CDR2 YYREEE (reference sequence). The CDR3 loop reads CASTTRDDTEAFF. The CDR3 nucleotides read TGTGCCAGCACCACCAGGGATGACACTGAAGCTTTCTTT. Looking up the rest from reference TRBV5-4 and TRBJ1-1 gives the full variable domain: ETGVTQSPTHLIKTRGQQVTLRCSSQSGHNTVSWYQQALGQGPQFIFQYYREEENGRGNFPPRFSGLQFPNYSSELNVNALELDDSALYLCASTTRDDTEAFFGQGTRLTVV.

This chain joins TRBV15 and TRBJ1-1, with unresolved D. Looked up from germline, CDR1 is LNHNV and CDR2 is YYDKDF (reference sequence). Trimming took off 0 bases at V and 4 bases at J, with 6 bases between the two ends. This CDR3 region has 13 residues. The CDR3 is CATSRDASTEAFF. Here the CDR3 DNA reads TGTGCCACCAGCAGAGATGCAAGCACTGAAGCTTTCTTT. Drawing the rest from reference TRBV15 and TRBJ1-1, the complete variable domain is DAMVIQNPRYQVTQFGKPVTLSCSQTLNHNVMYWYQQKSSQAPKLLFHYYDKDFNNEADTPDNFQSRRPNTSFCFLDIRSPGLGDTAMYLCATSRDASTEAFFGQGTRLTVV.

This sequence joins TRBV5-6 and TRBJ1-2; 10 nucleotides agree with TRBD1. The V and J ends lost 3 bases and 5 bases, in that order; junction bases with no gene match: 7. Germline V lookup: CDR1 SGHDT, CDR2 YYEEEE. The CDR3 has 15 residues. The CDR3 coding sequence is TGTGCCAGCAGCTCGATCGGGACAGGGGATTATGGCTACACCTTC. Its protein product is CASSSIGTGDYGYTF.

The V gene is TRBV10-1, the J gene TRBJ2-3, with D possibly TRBD2 on 6 matching bases. The CDR3 is 17 residues long. Germline CDR1 is WNHNN and CDR2 is SYGVQD (reference sequence). Trimming cost V 5 bases and J 4 bases, with 22 bases left between them. The chain's CDR3 is CASSYQTPGLNPDTQYF. CDR3 nucleotide sequence: TGCGCCAGCAGTTATCAAACTCCGGGACTTAACCCAGATACGCAGTATTTT.

The chain is built from TRBV19 and TRBJ1-3; D is unclear. Germline CDR1 LNHDA, CDR2 SQIVND (reference sequence). This CDR3 contains 14 residues. V lost 7 bases and J lost 0, with 10 bases in between. CDR3 nucleotides: TGTGCCAGTATGGTTCCGAGCTCTGGAAACACCATATATTTT. Its translation is CASMVPSSGNTIYF.

The rearrangement links TRBV30 to TRBJ1-6; TRBD1 matches at 8 bases. Per germline, CDR1 GTSNPN and CDR2 SVGIG (reference sequence). V trimming: 0 bases; J trimming: 7 bases; junction bases outside the gene matches: 8. This CDR3 is 16 amino acids long. CDR3 nucleotides: TGTGCCTGGAGTGTTAGTCGGACAGGGAGAAATTCACCCCTCCACTTT. This encodes CAWSVSRTGRNSPLHF.

This clone was seen a single time. The chain recombines TRBV19 with TRBJ2-2; unclear D gene. The CDR3 is 14 residues long. Germline V gives CDR1 LNHDA, CDR2 SQIVND (reference sequence). Between the trimmed V and J ends, which lost 3 bases and 0 bases, there was a span of 5 bases. The CDR3 loop is CASSIEANTGELFF. CDR3 DNA: TGTGCCAGTAGTATCGAGGCGAACACCGGGGAGCTGTTTTTT.

The rearrangement links TRBV6-1 to TRBJ2-1; 9 nucleotides agree with TRBD1. After removal of 4 bases from V and 10 bases from J, the junction contained 17 bases not matched to a gene. This CDR3 is built from 17 residues. Germline assignment: CDR1 MNHNS and CDR2 SASEGT. In nucleotides, the CDR3 is TGTGCCAGCAGTGCAAACACGGGGACAGGGCTTGGGGGGGAGCAGTTCTTC. Amino acids: CASSANTGTGLGGEQFF.